Presented here are 21 T cell receptor beta chains from one specimen sequenced in a study of CD8+ T cells in alopecia areata. RNA was isolated and reverse transcribed to cDNA, the sequencing template. Produced via immunoSEQ multiplex PCR; TCRdb's table is partial and in-frame only. Altogether about 30,000 clones are present, roughly 60% being singletons, with the ten largest covering under 20%. Sequenced input: NKG2D-high CD8+ T cells sorted from blood. The receptors were sampled from a human donor with alopecia areata.

The V gene is TRBV4-3, the J gene TRBJ2-1; tentatively, D is TRBD2 (6 bases). This CDR3 is 14 amino acids long. The V and J ends lost 5 bases and 1 base respectively, with 9 bases between them. Per germline, CDR1 LGHNA and CDR2 YSLEER. CDR3 DNA sequence: TGCGCCAGCAGCTTGGACTATTCCTACAATGAGCAGTTCTTC. This translates into CASSLDYSYNEQFF.

V is TRBV11-2 and J is TRBJ2-5, with D hard to call. The CDR3 has 17 amino acids. From germline, CDR1 is SGHAT and CDR2 FQNNGV. V dropped 0 bases and J dropped 3 bases, with 17 bases sitting between them. The CDR3 nucleotides are TGTGCCAGCAGCTTAGATTCGGTCTGGGGTGGAAAAGAGACCCAGTACTTC. The encoded protein is CASSLDSVWGGKETQYF.

A few counts support this clone. The chain joins TRBV7-9 to TRBJ2-2, with D possibly matching TRBD1 (6 bases). The CDR3 runs 16 residues. CDR1 SEHNR and CDR2 FQNEAQ come from the germline V gene (reference sequence). The V end lost 5 bases, the J end lost 0 bases, and 13 bases lay between the germline ends. The CDR3 loop reads CASSPRGNANTGELFF. The CDR3 DNA follows: TGTGCCAGCAGCCCCAGGGGAAATGCGAACACCGGGGAGCTGTTTTTT. Full variable domain (remainder filled in from reference TRBV7-9 and TRBJ2-2): DTGVSQNPRHKITKRGQNVTFRCDPISEHNRLYWYRQTLGQGPEFLTYFQNEAQLEKSRLLSDRFSAERPKGSFSTLEIQRTEQGDSAMYLCASSPRGNANTGELFFGEGSRLTVL.

The chain recombines TRBV9 with TRBJ1-4, with D uncertain. CDR3 length: 15 amino acids. Germline loops: CDR1 SGDLS, CDR2 YYNGEE. V was pared by 0 bases and J by 2 bases, with 8 bases between. CDR3 sequence: CASSVGGSTNEKLFF. The CDR3 DNA is TGTGCCAGCAGCGTAGGGGGATCCACTAATGAAAAACTGTTTTTT.

The chain links TRBV4-1 to TRBJ1-5; D is uncertain. The length of the CDR3 is 13 residues. Deletions cut 3 bases from V and 6 bases from J, with 9 bases between. Germline CDR1 MGHRA, CDR2 YSYEKL. Here the CDR3 DNA reads TGCGCCAGCAGCCATTTGGGCAGTCAGCCCCAGCATTTT. This encodes CASSHLGSQPQHF.

This chain uses TRBV6-5 with TRBJ2-5, with 7 bases matching TRBD1. The CDR3 is made up of 13 amino acids. The J segment lost 5 bases and the V segment lost 6 bases, leaving 6 bases of the junction unmatched. Germline V gives CDR1 MNHEY, CDR2 SVGAGI. The CDR3 reads CASRLTGHETQYF. The CDR3 DNA is TGTGCCAGCAGACTGACAGGGCACGAGACCCAGTACTTC.

This clone was seen more than once but under ten times. The rearrangement links TRBV19 to TRBJ2-5; the match to TRBD2 covers 7 bases. Germline CDR1 is LNHDA and CDR2 is SQIVND (reference sequence). The ends lost 3 bases at V and 4 bases at J; junction bases unmatched: 5. The CDR3 loop spans 14 amino acids. The CDR3 DNA reads as TGTGCCAGTAGTATCCGCGGGGAGGGAGAGACCCAGTACTTC. Translation: CASSIRGEGETQYF.

The chain has TRBV29-1 and TRBJ2-7; 15 bases map to TRBD2. V trimming: 6 bases; J trimming: 2 bases; junction bases outside the gene matches: 2. CDR3 length: 14 amino acids. Germline values: CDR1 SQVTM, CDR2 ANQGSEA. This chain's CDR3 is CSVRTSGGAYEQYF. Here the CDR3 DNA reads TGCAGCGTCCGGACTAGCGGGGGGGCCTACGAGCAGTACTTC.

The rearrangement joins TRBV27 to TRBJ2-1; possible D gene TRBD2, 6 bases. Germline V lookup: CDR1 MNHEY, CDR2 SMNVEV (reference sequence). This CDR3 comprises 13 residues. V dropped 3 bases and J dropped 5 bases, with 8 bases sitting between them. CDR3 in DNA: TGTGCCAGCAGTTTTGGAGGGAACAATGAGCAGTTCTTC. Protein sequence: CASSFGGNNEQFF.

The chain recombines TRBV7-2 with TRBJ1-6; no clear D gene. V was pared by 1 base and J by 0 bases, with 10 bases between. This CDR3 spans 17 amino acids. CDR1 is SGHTA and CDR2 is FQGNSA in the germline V gene. The CDR3 DNA sequence: TGTGCCAGCAGCTTAGGCAGATCGAGCTCCTATAATTCACCCCTCCACTTT. Protein: CASSLGRSSSYNSPLHF.

V is TRBV28 and J is TRBJ1-2; no firm D call. Deletions cut 3 bases from V and 2 bases from J, with 10 bases between. Germline V gene sequence: CDR1 MDHEN, CDR2 SYDVKM. This CDR3 region has 14 residues. This CDR3 is CASSFGRLNYGYTF. Written as DNA, the CDR3 is TGTGCCAGCAGTTTCGGGAGACTGAACTATGGCTACACCTTC.

The chain couples TRBV14 to TRBJ1-1; no reliable D call. This CDR3 is 16 amino acids long. V lost 0 bases, J lost 0 bases, and 11 bases lay in between. The germline CDR1 and CDR2 sequences are SGHDN and FVKESK. CDR3 DNA: TGTGCCAGCAGCCAAGACCCAGAACAGTTGAACACTGAAGCTTTCTTT. Translated: CASSQDPEQLNTEAFF. Together with reference TRBV14 and TRBJ1-1, the CDR3 gives the full variable domain: EAGVTQFPSHSVIEKGQTVTLRCDPISGHDNLYWYRRVMGKEIKFLLHFVKESKQDESGMPNNRFLAERTGGTYSTLKVQPAELEDSGVYFCASSQDPEQLNTEAFFGQGTRLTVV.

The chain has TRBV2 and TRBJ2-7; 12 bases line up with TRBD1. This CDR3 comprises 17 residues. V was pared by 6 bases and J by 2 bases, with 11 bases of the junction left unmatched. The germline CDR1 and CDR2 sequences are SNHLY and FYNNEI. The DNA for the CDR3 is TGTGCCAGCAGCGCCGGGACAGGGGGCCACTCCGCCTACGAGCAGTACTTC. Translating it yields CASSAGTGGHSAYEQYF.

This chain uses TRBV4-3 with TRBJ2-7; no definite D call. This CDR3 is 14 amino acids long. Germline V CDR1 and CDR2: LGHNA, YSLEER. V lost 0 bases and J 4 bases, leaving 10 bases between the germline ends. As DNA, the CDR3 is TGCGCCAGCAGCCAAGATCTAAAGGTTTACGAGCAGTACTTC. Encoded protein: CASSQDLKVYEQYF.

The V gene is TRBV4-1, the J gene TRBJ2-7; 9 bases are shared with TRBD2. V lost 1 base, J lost 3 bases, and 7 bases stayed unmatched. Germline V gene sequence: CDR1 MGHRA, CDR2 YSYEKL. The CDR3 consists of 16 residues. The CDR3 nucleotides read TGCGCCAGCAGCCAAGTCTGGTCTAGCGGGGTCTACGAGCAGTACTTC. Amino acids: CASSQVWSSGVYEQYF.

J is TRBJ1-6 and V is TRBV6-5; 8 bases map to TRBD1. From germline, CDR1 is MNHEY and CDR2 SVGAGI. The CDR3 covers 16 residues. V was clipped by 0 bases and J by 7 bases; unmatched bases: 5. This CDR3 is CASSYSEQGANSPLHF. Here the CDR3 DNA reads TGTGCCAGCAGTTACTCGGAGCAGGGGGCGAATTCACCCCTCCACTTT.

This clone has only a few counts. This chain connects TRBV30 to TRBJ1-2, with TRBD1 as a possible D gene (5 bases). V lost 0 bases and J lost 4, with 21 bases in between. Germline CDR1 is GTSNPN and CDR2 is SVGIG (reference sequence). The length of the CDR3 is 17 residues. CDR3 protein: CAWSVHRMGVGVYGYTF. CDR3 DNA sequence: TGTGCCTGGAGTGTACATAGAATGGGGGTTGGGGTCTATGGCTACACCTTC.

The V and J genes are TRBV4-1 and TRBJ2-7; perhaps TRBD2 as D (6 bases). The germline V and J ends were trimmed by 4 bases and 2 bases, with 12 bases remaining between them. The CDR3 runs 14 residues. Germline V gene data show CDR1 as MGHRA and CDR2 as YSYEKL. The CDR3 DNA sequence: TGCGCCAGCAGCCGCCTCAGCGGGCCCTACGAGCAGTACTTC. It is translated as CASSRLSGPYEQYF.

The chain uses TRBV14 and TRBJ2-1; D call uncertain. The CDR3 runs 15 residues. Trimming shortened V by 1 base and J by 3 bases, and 10 bases separated the two germline ends. The germline CDR1 and CDR2 sequences are SGHDN and FVKESK. The CDR3 region has the DNA TGTGCCAGCAGCCAAGGGGCCACCCGCTACAATGAGCAGTTCTTC. Translated: CASSQGATRYNEQFF.

The chain joins TRBV28 to TRBJ2-1; tentative D call: TRBD2 (5 bases). The CDR3 runs to 15 residues. V was clipped by 8 bases and J by 5 bases, with 19 bases between them. Germline CDR1 reads MDHEN; CDR2 reads SYDVKM. CDR3 residues: CASFSFRGSNNEQFF. The CDR3 DNA reads TGTGCCAGCTTCAGTTTCCGCGGGTCCAACAATGAGCAGTTCTTC.

The V and J genes are TRBV7-6 and TRBJ1-6, with 10 bases matching TRBD1. CDR1 is SGHVS, CDR2 FNYEAQ, per germline. There are 16 residues in the CDR3. Trimming at V came to 1 base and at J to 6 bases, leaving 3 bases not matched to a gene. CDR3 coding DNA: TGTGCCAGCAGCTTAGGGACAGGGGGTAGTAATTCACCCCTCCACTTT. Translation: CASSLGTGGSNSPLHF.